The 27 T cell receptor beta chains in this list originate from one sample, sequenced in a study of OX40 agonist ivuxolimab in advanced cancers. Method: immunoSEQ multiplex PCR; TCRdb's copy keeps in-frame clones and lacks some. The sample records 55,000 to 75,000 clones, 90% to 95% being singletons. The sample in question was CD4+ or CD8+ T cells sorted from blood, obtained in a trial of the OX40 agonist ivuxolimab. These TCRs come from an adult with an advanced solid tumor such as melanoma, head and neck, liver or kidney cancer.

The chain uses TRBV11-2 and TRBJ1-2; D remains unclear. The CDR3 extends over 14 amino acids. The germline V and J ends were trimmed by 5 bases and 4 bases, with 14 bases remaining between them. CDR1 SGHAT and CDR2 FQNNGV come from the germline V gene. The CDR3 reads CASSPSTGIYGYTF. CDR3 sequence (DNA): TGTGCCAGCAGCCCGAGTACGGGGATCTATGGCTACACCTTC.

This clone was seen only once. The chain links TRBV9 to TRBJ1-4, with D possibly TRBD1 on 5 matching bases. The V gene's germline CDR1 is SGDLS and CDR2 YYNGEE. The CDR3 loop spans 18 amino acids. V lost 1 base to trimming and J lost 1 base, with 17 bases between them. The CDR3 loop is CASSVSRAEFGTNEKLFF. As DNA, the CDR3 is TGTGCCAGCAGCGTATCCAGGGCAGAGTTCGGAACTAATGAAAAACTGTTTTTT.

V gene TRBV28 combines with J gene TRBJ2-1; 12 bases are a match to TRBD2. Germline loops: CDR1 MDHEN, CDR2 SYDVKM. Trimming cost V 2 bases and J 2 bases; bases outside gene matches: 1. This CDR3 region has 16 residues. The CDR3 DNA is TGTGCCAGCAGTTTACTAGCGGGAGGGCCCTACAATGAGCAGTTCTTC. Its protein is CASSLLAGGPYNEQFF.

The chain joins TRBV27 to TRBJ1-1; tentatively, D is TRBD1 (6 bases). V lost 5 bases and J lost 4, with 11 bases in between. CDR3 size: 13 residues. The germline gives CDR1 MNHEY, CDR2 SMNVEV (reference sequence). DNA of the CDR3: TGTGCCAGCAGTACCGGACAGCGCACTGAAGCTTTCTTT. Translating gives CASSTGQRTEAFF.

In its sample, this clone was seen a few times. The chain links TRBV19 to TRBJ2-2; 10 bases are a match to TRBD1. J lost 7 bases, V lost 9 bases, and 8 bases had no gene match. CDR3 length: 14 residues. Germline CDR1 reads LNHDA; CDR2 reads SQIVND (reference sequence). The CDR3 region is CASQGQGSIGELFF. The CDR3 DNA reads as TGTGCCAGCCAGGGACAGGGGTCGATCGGGGAGCTGTTTTTT.

This clone was seen a few times. This chain connects TRBV2 to TRBJ1-2; TRBD1 aligns across 7 bases. The CDR3 is 12 amino acids. Germline CDR1 SNHLY, CDR2 FYNNEI. Trimming cost V 10 bases and J 5 bases; bases outside gene matches: 7. The CDR3 reads CAIERDSYGYTF. CDR3 DNA sequence: TGTGCCATCGAACGGGACAGTTATGGCTACACCTTC. Variable domain in full (rest from reference TRBV2 and TRBJ1-2): EPEVTQTPSHQVTQMGQEVILRCVPISNHLYFYWYRQILGQKVEFLVSFYNNEISEKSEIFDDQFSVERPDGSNFTLKIRSTKLEDSAMYFCAIERDSYGYTFGSGTRLTVV.

This chain uses TRBV7-9 with TRBJ1-1; the D is unclear. Germline CDR1 reads SEHNR; CDR2 reads FQNEAQ (reference sequence). This CDR3 spans 14 amino acids. V was shortened by 7 bases and J by 2 bases, with 14 bases between the two germline ends. This chain's CDR3 is CASKGPILNTEAFF. CDR3 bases: TGTGCCAGCAAAGGACCGATTCTAAACACTGAAGCTTTCTTT.

The J gene is TRBJ2-3, the V gene TRBV19; 14 bases map to TRBD2. V lost 7 bases to trimming and J lost 5 bases; unmatched junction nucleotides: 11. Germline-derived CDR1 and CDR2 are LNHDA and SQIVND (reference sequence). The CDR3 runs to 17 residues. CDR3 in DNA: TGTGCCAGTACCTCGACGGGGACTAGCGGGAGAGAAGATACGCAGTATTTT. It translates to CASTSTGTSGREDTQYF.

The rearrangement uses TRBV4-3 and TRBJ2-7, with TRBD1 as a possible D gene (6 bases). Germline V gene lookup returns CDR1 LGHNA and CDR2 YSLEER. This CDR3 comprises 17 residues. V was cut by 0 bases and J by 3 bases, with 18 bases left in between. The CDR3 reads CASSQESNRPGDYEQYF. CDR3 nucleotide sequence: TGCGCCAGCAGCCAAGAATCCAACCGCCCAGGGGACTACGAGCAGTACTTC.

In this sample, this clone turned up once. The chain links TRBV19 to TRBJ2-3; possibly TRBD2 for D (6 bases). The V end lost 10 bases, the J end lost 2 bases, and 16 bases lay between the germline ends. In germline, CDR1 is LNHDA, CDR2 SQIVND (reference sequence). CDR3 length: 14 residues. CDR3: CATDGGLLTDTQYF. CDR3 nucleotide sequence: TGTGCCACTGACGGGGGTCTTCTCACAGATACGCAGTATTTT. The full variable domain, with the rest looked up from reference TRBV19 and TRBJ2-3, is DGGITQSPKYLFRKEGQNVTLSCEQNLNHDAMYWYRQDPGQGLRLIYYSQIVNDFQKGDIAEGYSVSREKKESFPLTVTSAQKNPTAFYLCATDGGLLTDTQYFGPGTRLTVL.

The chain couples TRBV5-1 to TRBJ1-1; D is unresolved. Germline values: CDR1 SGHRS, CDR2 YFSETQ. This CDR3 is built from 14 residues. V dropped 0 bases and J dropped 1 base, with 7 bases sitting between them. CDR3 sequence reads: CASSLVGRNTEAFF. CDR3 in DNA: TGCGCCAGCAGCTTGGTGGGCAGGAACACTGAAGCTTTCTTT.

This rearrangement joins TRBV2 to TRBJ2-2; D may be TRBD2 (5 bases). CDR3 length: 15 amino acids. The V gene lost 4 bases and the J gene lost 3 bases, with 12 bases spanning the gap. Germline V CDR1 and CDR2: SNHLY, FYNNEI. The CDR3 DNA is TGTGCCAGCAGTGGAAAGCGGACGTACACCGGGGAGCTGTTTTTT. As protein: CASSGKRTYTGELFF.

The gene calls are TRBV7-2 and TRBJ2-1; D might be TRBD2 (7 bases). Trimming took off 4 bases at V and 3 bases at J, with 13 bases between the two ends. The CDR3 covers 15 residues. Germline-derived CDR1 and CDR2 are SGHTA and FQGNSA. Here the CDR3 reads CASSSEGGNYNEQFF. The CDR3 DNA follows: TGTGCCAGCAGCTCCGAGGGGGGGAACTACAATGAGCAGTTCTTC.

The V and J genes are TRBV28 and TRBJ2-3; a possible D gene is TRBD2 (7 bases). Germline loops: CDR1 MDHEN, CDR2 SYDVKM. V was shortened by 8 bases and J by 1 base, with 19 bases between the two germline ends. CDR3 length equals 16 residues. The CDR3 nucleotides read TGTGCCAGCGCTGGGGGGGCGGGCCCTCGCACAGATACGCAGTATTTT. Protein sequence: CASAGGAGPRTDTQYF. The full variable domain, in which reference TRBV28 and TRBJ2-3 provide the parts outside the CDR3, is DVKVTQSSRYLVKRTGEKVFLECVQDMDHENMFWYRQDPGLGLRLIYFSYDVKMKEKGDIPEGYSVSREKKERFSLILESASTNQTSMYLCASAGGAGPRTDTQYFGPGTRLTVL.

This chain links TRBV21-1 with TRBJ2-7; TRBD2, the D gene given by the table, was not confirmed from the DNA. TRBV21-1 is a documented pseudogene. The CDR3 totals 14 residues. The CDR3 reads CASSMHLSSYEQYF. The CDR3 nucleotides read TGTGCCAGCAGCATGCACCTGAGCTCCTACGAGCAGTACTTC.

This clone appeared a single time. The V gene is TRBV7-3, the J gene TRBJ1-1; tentative D call: TRBD1 (5 bases). V was clipped by 2 bases and J by 4 bases, with 11 bases between them. CDR1 and CDR2 from the germline V gene are SGHTA and FQGTGA. CDR3 length equals 14 residues. The CDR3 DNA reads TGTGCCAGCAGCTTAGGAACAGGTAGCACTGAAGCTTTCTTT. Translated, it gives CASSLGTGSTEAFF.

The chain uses TRBV5-1 and TRBJ1-1; TRBD1 matches 7 bases. CDR3 size: 15 residues. The germline V gene has CDR1 SGHRS and CDR2 YFSETQ. V lost 1 base and J lost 5; bases outside the gene matches: 8. CDR3 nucleotide sequence: TGCGCCAGCAGCTTGTGGGCGACAGGGACGACTGAAGCTTTCTTT. Protein product: CASSLWATGTTEAFF.

As for this clone: Other DNA sequences from this sample encode an identical CDR3 as well. The rearrangement uses TRBV5-4 and TRBJ2-3, with D hard to call. The ends were cut back, 0 bases at V and 1 base at J, with 3 bases in the middle. CDR1 is SGHNT, CDR2 YYREEE, per germline (reference sequence). The CDR3 runs 13 residues. CDR3 protein: CASSLVGTDTQYF. The CDR3 bases are TGTGCCAGCAGCTTGGTTGGCACAGATACGCAGTATTTT.

Points on this clone: This CDR3 is also generated by other DNA sequences in the sample. The rearrangement links TRBV28 to TRBJ2-5, with D perhaps TRBD1 or TRBD2 (5 bases each). Germline CDR1 reads MDHEN; CDR2 reads SYDVKM. Trimming cost V 2 bases and J 3 bases, with 10 bases left between them. The CDR3 is made up of 14 amino acids. The CDR3 region has the DNA TGTGCCAGCAGTTTACGAGGGGAAGAAGAGACCCAGTACTTC. Amino acids: CASSLRGEEETQYF. Full variable domain (rest looked up from reference TRBV28 and TRBJ2-5): DVKVTQSSRYLVKRTGEKVFLECVQDMDHENMFWYRQDPGLGLRLIYFSYDVKMKEKGDIPEGYSVSREKKERFSLILESASTNQTSMYLCASSLRGEEETQYFGPGTRLLVL.

This clone is a singleton in its sample. The CDR3 region is CASSYVQFPYEQYF. CDR3 sequence (DNA): TGTGCCAGCAGTTACGTACAGTTTCCCTACGAGCAGTACTTC. The chain recombines TRBV6-5 with TRBJ2-7; the D is unclear. Germline V CDR1 and CDR2: MNHEY, SVGAGI. V lost 2 bases to trimming and J lost 2 bases, with 10 bases between them. This CDR3 has 14 amino acids.

The chain is built from TRBV19 and TRBJ1-3; no clear D. The germline gives CDR1 LNHDA, CDR2 SQIVND (reference sequence). Trimming removed 8 bases at V and 0 bases at J, with 8 bases between. CDR3 length: 13 amino acids. DNA for the CDR3: TGTGCCAGTCTCGATTTCTCTGGAAACACCATATATTTT. It is translated as CASLDFSGNTIYF.

This chain joins TRBV28 and TRBJ2-5, with TRBD2 matching 7 bases. The J call may be wrong; the DNA end is better matched by TRBJ2-7. CDR3 size: 14 residues. CDR1 and CDR2 from the germline V gene are MDHEN and SYDVKM. The CDR3 coding sequence is TGTGCCAGCAGTTTAGCGGGAGCGGGGTACGAGCAGTACTTC. It is translated as CASSLAGAGYEQYF.

The chain combines TRBV7-9 with TRBJ1-4; the match to TRBD1 covers 10 bases. Germline V gene data show CDR1 as SEHNR and CDR2 as FQNEAQ (reference sequence). CDR3 length: 17 amino acids. The V and J ends lost 5 bases and 8 bases, in that order; junction bases with no gene match: 14. As DNA, the CDR3 is TGTGCCAGCAGCACACCTTCGGAGACAGGGGGCTGGGAAAAACTGTTTTTT. Amino acids: CASSTPSETGGWEKLFF.

This clone is a singleton in its sample. The chain has TRBV4-3 and TRBJ2-7; 7 nucleotides match TRBD1. This CDR3 has 15 amino acids. Germline V gives CDR1 LGHNA, CDR2 YSLEER. J gave up 0 bases and V 0 bases, and 2 bases lay outside the gene matches. The DNA of the CDR3 is TGCGCCAGCAGCCAAGATCCAGGGGGCTCCTACGAGCAGTACTTC. Protein: CASSQDPGGSYEQYF.

V is TRBV9 and J is TRBJ2-3; D not certain. The CDR3 has 12 amino acids. V was shortened by 0 bases and J by 6 bases, with 5 bases between the two germline ends. The germline V gene has CDR1 SGDLS and CDR2 YYNGEE. The CDR3 DNA reads TGTGCCAGCAGCGTAGGGGCTGATACGCAGTATTTT. Translating it yields CASSVGADTQYF. Filled out from reference TRBV9 and TRBJ2-3, the complete variable domain reads DSGVTQTPKHLITATGQRVTLRCSPRSGDLSVYWYQQSLDQGLQFLIQYYNGEERAKGNILERFSAQQFPDLHSELNLSSLELGDSALYFCASSVGADTQYFGPGTRLTVL.

V is TRBV15 and J is TRBJ2-1, with D perhaps TRBD1 or TRBD2 (5 bases each). Trimming pared 5 bases from V and 4 bases from J, leaving 12 bases between. The CDR3 is 14 amino acids. CDR1 is LNHNV and CDR2 is YYDKDF in the germline V gene (reference sequence). The CDR3 DNA sequence: TGTGCCACCAGCCCCGGGACGGGATACAATGAGCAGTTCTTC. This encodes CATSPGTGYNEQFF.

The rearrangement links TRBV11-3 to TRBJ2-3; the match to TRBD2 covers 13 bases. J lost 3 bases, V lost 5 bases, and 5 bases had no gene match. This CDR3 is built from 16 residues. CDR1 SGHNT and CDR2 YENEEA come from the germline V gene. The CDR3 DNA is TGTGCCAGCAGCCCTCGGACTAGCGGGAGTACAGATACGCAGTATTTT. The encoded protein is CASSPRTSGSTDTQYF.